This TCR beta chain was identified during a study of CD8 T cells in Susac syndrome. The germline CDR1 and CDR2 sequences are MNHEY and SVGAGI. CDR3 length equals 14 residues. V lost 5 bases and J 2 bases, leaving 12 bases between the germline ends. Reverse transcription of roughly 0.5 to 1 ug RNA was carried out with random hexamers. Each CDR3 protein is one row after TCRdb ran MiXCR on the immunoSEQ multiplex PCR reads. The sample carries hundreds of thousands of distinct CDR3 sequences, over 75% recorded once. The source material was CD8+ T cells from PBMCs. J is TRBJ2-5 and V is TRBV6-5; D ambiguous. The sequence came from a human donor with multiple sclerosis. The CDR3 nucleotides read TGTGCCAGCAGTAATCGACAAGTTCAAGAGACCCAGTACTTC. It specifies CASSNRQVQETQYF.